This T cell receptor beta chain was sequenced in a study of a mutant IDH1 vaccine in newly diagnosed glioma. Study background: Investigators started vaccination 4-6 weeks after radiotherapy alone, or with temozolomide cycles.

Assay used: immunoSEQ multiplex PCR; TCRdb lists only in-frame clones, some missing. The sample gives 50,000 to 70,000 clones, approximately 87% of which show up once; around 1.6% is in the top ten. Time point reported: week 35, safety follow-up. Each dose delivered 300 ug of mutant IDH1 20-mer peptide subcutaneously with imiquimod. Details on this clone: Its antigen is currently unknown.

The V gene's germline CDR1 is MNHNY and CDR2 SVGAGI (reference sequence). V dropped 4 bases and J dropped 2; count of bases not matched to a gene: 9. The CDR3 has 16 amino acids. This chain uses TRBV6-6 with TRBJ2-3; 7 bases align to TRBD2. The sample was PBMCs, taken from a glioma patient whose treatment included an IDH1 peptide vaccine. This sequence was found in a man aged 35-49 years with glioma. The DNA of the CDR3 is TGTGCCAGCAGTTCGGGCAAAACTAGCGCCACAGATACGCAGTATTTT. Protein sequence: CASSSGKTSATDTQYF.